The 23 T cell receptor beta chains below all came from one sample that was sequenced in a study of shared clonotypes between healthy human individuals. The assay was immunoSEQ multiplex PCR, and TCRdb's table has in-frame clones only and misses some. The sample holds some 580,000 clones; roughly 97% are singletons and the top ten take 0.055% to 0.07%. The sequenced sample was naive CD4+ T cells sorted from blood. Subset of the sample: CD45RA+ positively selected. Receptor source: a woman in her twenties or thirties in good health.

For the CDR3, the DNA is TGTGCCAGCAGTTTAAGGATCCCAGGAAACACCATATATTTT. Translating it yields CASSLRIPGNTIYF. The chain links TRBV28 to TRBJ1-3; D gene unclear. The CDR3 length is 14 residues. V was clipped by 2 bases and J by 4 bases, with 9 bases between them. The germline V gene has CDR1 MDHEN and CDR2 SYDVKM.

This sequence joins TRBV9 and TRBJ2-3; D not certain. This CDR3 comprises 11 residues. Trimming pared 4 bases from V and 8 bases from J, leaving 8 bases between. The germline V gene encodes CDR1 SGDLS and CDR2 YYNGEE. Here the CDR3 reads CASSLTGTQYF. CDR3 in DNA: TGTGCCAGCAGCCTCACTGGTACGCAGTATTTT.

The CDR3 DNA is TGTGCCAGCAGCGTAGGGATCGGAACCCATTACGAGCAGTACTTC. Protein sequence: CASSVGIGTHYEQYF. V gene TRBV9 combines with J gene TRBJ2-7; the D is unclear. The CDR3 has 15 residues. In germline, CDR1 is SGDLS, CDR2 YYNGEE. V lost 0 bases and J 4 bases, leaving 14 bases between the germline ends.

This chain joins TRBV5-5 and TRBJ2-5, with 7 bases matching TRBD2. The CDR3 extends over 15 amino acids. The ends lost 2 bases at V and 2 bases at J; junction bases unmatched: 6. Germline lookup yields CDR1 SGHKS and CDR2 YYEKEE (reference sequence). Here the CDR3 reads CASSLGGSGQETQYF. The CDR3 region has the DNA TGTGCCAGCAGCTTAGGCGGGAGTGGGCAAGAGACCCAGTACTTC.

CDR3 nucleotide sequence: TGTGCCAGCTCCCGGGGACAGGGGACTAATGAAAAACTGTTTTTT. Its translation is CASSRGQGTNEKLFF. The rearrangement uses TRBV18 and TRBJ1-4; 10 bases fit TRBD1. Germline assignment: CDR1 KGHSH and CDR2 LQKENI. The CDR3 sequence is 15 residues long. Germline trimming cut 6 bases from V and 2 bases from J; bases unmatched to any gene: 3.

The chain is built from TRBV6-1 and TRBJ2-7, with D possibly being TRBD1 (6 bases). CDR3 size: 16 residues. Trimming cost V 0 bases and J 0 bases, with 12 bases left between them. CDR1 is MNHNS, CDR2 SASEGT, per germline. CDR3 DNA: TGTGCCAGCAGTGAAGCGGGGGACATCAGCTCCTACGAGCAGTACTTC. Residues: CASSEAGDISSYEQYF.

The rearrangement uses TRBV28 and TRBJ2-7, with 10 bases that match TRBD2. V gave up 4 bases and J gave up 0 bases; unmatched junction bases: 0. Germline V CDR1 and CDR2: MDHEN, SYDVKM. The CDR3 runs 14 residues. In nucleotides, the CDR3 is TGTGCCAGCAGTTCTAGCGGGAGCTCCTACGAGCAGTACTTC. This sequence encodes CASSSSGSSYEQYF.

The chain employs TRBV28 and TRBJ1-2, with 9 bases that match TRBD1. The CDR3 length is 14 residues. With V trimmed by 2 bases and J by 6 bases, 4 bases remained unmatched. Germline loops: CDR1 MDHEN, CDR2 SYDVKM. The CDR3 nucleotides read TGTGCCAGCAGTTTAGGGACAGGGTTCGATGGCTACACCTTC. It translates to CASSLGTGFDGYTF.

The chain has TRBV4-1 and TRBJ1-5; D is unresolved. V was shortened by 5 bases and J by 5 bases, with 28 bases between the two germline ends. This CDR3 spans 19 amino acids. CDR1 and CDR2 from the germline V gene are MGHRA and YSYEKL. The CDR3 DNA follows: TGCGCCAGCAGCAATCGCACCCTAAGAAGCCTACGCGGGGATCAGCCCCAGCATTTT. This codes for CASSNRTLRSLRGDQPQHF.

V usage is TRBV5-5 and J usage is TRBJ1-5; no firm D call. From germline, CDR1 is SGHKS and CDR2 YYEKEE (reference sequence). Trimming took 0 bases from V and 5 from J, leaving 9 bases between them. CDR3 length equals 14 residues. As DNA, the CDR3 is TGTGCCAGCAGCTTGGAGTTCGATTATCAGCCCCAGCATTTT. Its translation: CASSLEFDYQPQHF.

The chain links TRBV19 to TRBJ2-2, with TRBD2 as a possible D gene (5 bases). V was shortened by 7 bases and J by 7 bases, with 13 bases between the two germline ends. The length of the CDR3 is 13 residues. The V gene's germline CDR1 is LNHDA and CDR2 SQIVND (reference sequence). The CDR3, as DNA: TGTGCCAGTACCCCTCTAGCCGTCGGGGAGCTGTTTTTT. Protein sequence: CASTPLAVGELFF.

The CDR3 DNA reads TGTGCCTGGAGTGTACACCGAGCGTTCACCGGGGAGCTGTTTTTT. Translated, it gives CAWSVHRAFTGELFF. The chain employs TRBV30 and TRBJ2-2; no clear D. The CDR3 is 15 amino acids. Trimming pared 0 bases from V and 4 bases from J, leaving 12 bases between. Germline V gene sequence: CDR1 GTSNPN, CDR2 SVGIG (reference sequence).

The V call is TRBV28, the J call TRBJ2-2; D unclear. Per the germline V gene, CDR1 is MDHEN and CDR2 is SYDVKM. Deletions cut 1 base from V and 6 bases from J, with 3 bases between. The CDR3 runs to 12 residues. CDR3 DNA: TGTGCCAGCAGTTTATTCGCCGGGGAGCTGTTTTTT. Encoded protein: CASSLFAGELFF. The complete variable domain, with remaining parts taken from reference TRBV28 and TRBJ2-2, reads DVKVTQSSRYLVKRTGEKVFLECVQDMDHENMFWYRQDPGLGLRLIYFSYDVKMKEKGDIPEGYSVSREKKERFSLILESASTNQTSMYLCASSLFAGELFFGEGSRLTVL.

Written as DNA, the CDR3 is TGCGCCAGCAGCCAAGAAAGCTTTAGGGGGGAGCACGAGCAGTACTTC. Translated: CASSQESFRGEHEQYF. The chain has TRBV4-1 and TRBJ2-7; D might be TRBD1 or TRBD2, each matching 6 bases. Germline values: CDR1 MGHRA, CDR2 YSYEKL. This CDR3 is 16 amino acids long. Trimming took 0 bases from V and 5 from J, leaving 17 bases between them.

This sequence joins TRBV2 and TRBJ1-1; 7 nucleotides match TRBD1. The CDR3 sequence is 13 residues long. Trimming at V came to 4 bases and at J to 6 bases, leaving 5 bases not matched to a gene. Germline CDR1 is SNHLY and CDR2 is FYNNEI. The CDR3 sequence: CASSGQGRAEAFF. The CDR3 DNA reads as TGTGCCAGCAGTGGACAGGGCAGGGCTGAAGCTTTCTTT. The full variable domain, its missing parts supplied by reference TRBV2 and TRBJ1-1, is EPEVTQTPSHQVTQMGQEVILRCVPISNHLYFYWYRQILGQKVEFLVSFYNNEISEKSEIFDDQFSVERPDGSNFTLKIRSTKLEDSAMYFCASSGQGRAEAFFGQGTRLTVV.

This sequence joins TRBV7-2 and TRBJ2-2; D is uncertain. The CDR3 loop spans 14 amino acids. Germline assignment: CDR1 SGHTA and CDR2 FQGNSA. Between the trimmed V and J ends, which lost 1 base and 1 base, there was a span of 4 bases. CDR3 sequence reads: CASSLGGNTGELFF. CDR3 in DNA: TGTGCCAGCAGCTTAGGAGGGAACACCGGGGAGCTGTTTTTT.

V is TRBV5-4 and J is TRBJ1-2; 8 nucleotides line up with TRBD1. CDR1 and CDR2 from the germline V gene are SGHNT and YYREEE (reference sequence). Trimming took 4 bases from V and 4 from J; bases not matched to a gene: 3. The CDR3 loop spans 13 amino acids. The CDR3 region has the DNA TGTGCCAGCAGCCTTGGGACAGGCTATGGCTACACCTTC. Translation gives CASSLGTGYGYTF.

This chain uses TRBV2 with TRBJ2-7; D gene ambiguous. The CDR3 totals 15 residues. Germline CDR1 SNHLY, CDR2 FYNNEI. V was pared by 0 bases and J by 6 bases, with 15 bases between. Here the CDR3 DNA reads TGTGCCAGCAGTGAAGCGCTTGGTGCTAGTGGCGAGCAGTACTTC. Amino acids: CASSEALGASGEQYF.

Turning to this clone: At the DNA level, this CDR3 is encoded by other sequences in the same sample as well. The gene calls are TRBV28 and TRBJ2-3; TRBD1 might be the D (6 bases). The CDR3 loop spans 15 amino acids. Trimming removed 7 bases from V and 5 bases from J, with 19 bases in between. Germline lookup yields CDR1 MDHEN and CDR2 SYDVKM. The CDR3 region is CASTLGQTLGDTQYF. The CDR3 region has the DNA TGTGCCAGCACCCTTGGACAGACCTTGGGAGATACGCAGTATTTT. Combining the CDR3 with reference TRBV28 and TRBJ2-3 gives the whole variable domain DVKVTQSSRYLVKRTGEKVFLECVQDMDHENMFWYRQDPGLGLRLIYFSYDVKMKEKGDIPEGYSVSREKKERFSLILESASTNQTSMYLCASTLGQTLGDTQYFGPGTRLTVL.

The rearrangement uses TRBV18 and TRBJ2-6; perhaps TRBD1 as D (5 bases). Per germline, CDR1 KGHSH and CDR2 LQKENI. Trimming removed 4 bases from V and 2 bases from J, with 9 bases in between. The CDR3 consists of 15 residues. CDR3 DNA: TGTGCCAGCTCACAGGGGTTCACTGGGGCCAACGTCCTGACTTTC. Translation gives CASSQGFTGANVLTF.

The chain links TRBV7-2 to TRBJ2-5; no definite D call. Germline V gives CDR1 SGHTA, CDR2 FQGNSA. The CDR3 sequence is 11 residues long. V gave up 8 bases and J gave up 2 bases, with 6 bases separating them. The CDR3 DNA sequence: TGTGCCAGCGCCAGGCAAGAGACCCAGTACTTC. This sequence encodes CASARQETQYF.

This chain uses TRBV7-8 with TRBJ2-7; TRBD2 agrees at 9 bases. CDR1 is SGHVS and CDR2 is FQNEAQ in the germline V gene. Germline trimming cut 5 bases from V and 5 bases from J; bases unmatched to any gene: 7. CDR3 size: 14 residues. The CDR3 nucleotides are TGTGCCAGCAGCCCGCGGACTAGCGTGAACGAGCAGTACTTC. It codes for CASSPRTSVNEQYF.

In this sample, this clone turned up once. V and J are TRBV28 and TRBJ1-5; maybe TRBD1 (5 bases). Per germline, CDR1 MDHEN and CDR2 SYDVKM. The length of the CDR3 is 14 residues. V was pared by 2 bases and J by 7 bases, with 12 bases between. The CDR3 reads CASSLRQRGQPQHF. In DNA, the CDR3 is TGTGCCAGCAGTTTAAGGCAGCGGGGCCAGCCCCAGCATTTT.